The 20 T cell receptor beta chains given below trace back to one sample, sequenced in a study of cytomegalovirus exposure and HLA in healthy donors. 60 Vbeta and 13 Jbeta primers were used in PCR. Here immunoSEQ multiplex PCR was the method, and the copy in TCRdb shows in-frame clones only, minus some. The table has 85,000 to 130,000 clones, about four fifths seen once. What was sequenced was PBMCs. These receptors originate from a woman aged 45-65 years in good health and CMV-seropositive.

This clone was counted only a few times. This chain's CDR3 is CASSPIQSNYGYTF. Written as DNA, the CDR3 is TGCGCCAGCAGCCCAATACAGAGTAACTATGGCTACACCTTC. The rearrangement joins TRBV5-1 to TRBJ1-2; unclear D gene. V was pared by 4 bases and J by 1 base, with 11 bases between. The CDR3 runs to 14 residues. Per germline, CDR1 SGHRS and CDR2 YFSETQ.

The count of this clone is one. The gene calls are TRBV18 and TRBJ2-3; perhaps TRBD1 as D (5 bases). The CDR3 runs to 15 residues. Germline V lookup: CDR1 KGHSH, CDR2 LQKENI. V lost 3 bases, J lost 0 bases, and 10 bases lay in between. The CDR3 loop reads CASSPMTDSTDTQYF. CDR3 coding DNA: TGTGCCAGCTCACCGATGACAGATAGCACAGATACGCAGTATTTT.

This clone was counted between two and nine times. The V and J genes are TRBV7-9 and TRBJ2-1, with 15 bases aligning to TRBD2. Trimming at V came to 6 bases and at J to 6 bases, leaving 9 bases not matched to a gene. This CDR3 contains 17 residues. Germline V gene lookup returns CDR1 SEHNR and CDR2 FQNEAQ (reference sequence). CDR3 in amino acids: CASSRTSGGAWGNEQFF. In DNA form, the CDR3 reads TGTGCCAGCAGTCGGACTAGCGGGGGGGCGTGGGGCAATGAGCAGTTCTTC.

As DNA, the CDR3 is TGTGCCAGCAGCTTCCCGGGCCCCCGGCGGGGCTATGGCTACACCTTC. Its protein is CASSFPGPRRGYGYTF. This rearrangement joins TRBV12-1 to TRBJ1-2. TRBV12-1 is an annotated pseudogene. The CDR3 runs 16 residues.

This CDR3 is CASSGGGGGRETQYF. CDR3 bases: TGTGCCAGCAGTGGAGGCGGGGGGGGCCGAGAGACCCAGTACTTC. The gene calls are TRBV28 and TRBJ2-5; 9 bases line up with TRBD2. V was clipped by 5 bases and J by 4 bases; unmatched bases: 8. The CDR3 loop spans 15 amino acids. Germline V CDR1 and CDR2: MDHEN, SYDVKM.

The chain uses TRBV4-3 and TRBJ1-1; D is possibly TRBD1 (5 bases). The CDR3 has 13 amino acids. Trimming pared 0 bases from V and 5 bases from J, leaving 7 bases between. Germline CDR1 is LGHNA and CDR2 is YSLEER. The CDR3 DNA sequence: TGCGCCAGCAGCCAAGATTCAGGGACTGAAGCTTTCTTT. Its protein is CASSQDSGTEAFF.

Worth noting for this clone: Within the sample, other DNA sequences also encode this same CDR3. The chain has TRBV5-1 and TRBJ1-3; unclear D gene. Trimming shortened V by 7 bases and J by 2 bases, and 13 bases separated the two germline ends. The CDR3 covers 14 residues. Germline V lookup: CDR1 SGHRS, CDR2 YFSETQ. This chain's CDR3 is CASSTEAAGNTIYF. CDR3 DNA: TGCGCCAGCTCAACCGAGGCGGCTGGAAACACCATATATTTT.

The chain links TRBV27 to TRBJ1-5; the match to TRBD1 covers 10 bases. The junction had 4 bases not matched to a gene; V was cut back by 5 bases and J by 6 bases. CDR3 size: 14 residues. Per the germline V gene, CDR1 is MNHEY and CDR2 is SMNVEV (reference sequence). Written as DNA, the CDR3 is TGTGCCAGCAGTCTGCGGACAGGGGGTCAGCCCCAGCATTTT. Residues: CASSLRTGGQPQHF.

The chain recombines TRBV28 with TRBJ1-2, with a tentative D call TRBD1 (6 bases). There are 15 residues in the CDR3. Germline CDR1 reads MDHEN; CDR2 reads SYDVKM. Trimming pared 6 bases from V and 7 bases from J, leaving 21 bases between. The CDR3 DNA is TGTGCCAGCAGAACTGCTCGACAGGCATTAGGTGGCTACACCTTC. Translated, it gives CASRTARQALGGYTF.

This chain joins TRBV2 and TRBJ1-2, with 9 bases that match TRBD1. Trimming removed 10 bases from V and 7 bases from J; junction bases left unmatched: 7. This CDR3 has 12 amino acids. Germline V gives CDR1 SNHLY, CDR2 FYNNEI. This CDR3 is CATYRQGVGYTF. For the CDR3, the DNA is TGTGCCACCTACCGACAGGGGGTTGGCTACACCTTC.

The chain employs TRBV5-4 and TRBJ1-1; 8 nucleotides align to TRBD1. The germline V gene encodes CDR1 SGHNT and CDR2 YYREEE (reference sequence). Trimming at V came to 4 bases and at J to 3 bases, leaving 8 bases not matched to a gene. The CDR3 extends over 15 amino acids. The CDR3 region is CASSRTGRSDTEAFF. The CDR3 DNA is TGTGCCAGCAGCCGGACAGGGAGATCAGACACTGAAGCTTTCTTT.

The chain couples TRBV6-5 to TRBJ1-1; 7 bases are shared with TRBD1. Germline assignment: CDR1 MNHEY and CDR2 SVGAGI. The trim removed 3 bases at V and 1 base at J, leaving 2 bases unmatched. This CDR3 has 14 residues. CDR3 protein: CASSYGTANTEAFF. The DNA of the CDR3 is TGTGCCAGCAGTTATGGGACAGCGAACACTGAAGCTTTCTTT.

This clone was found a few times. The CDR3 DNA is TGTGCCAGCAGTCCGGGAAGCTCGGGCTCTGGAAACACCATATATTTT. This gives the protein CASSPGSSGSGNTIYF. This chain connects TRBV28 to TRBJ1-3, with D unresolved. Germline V gene data show CDR1 as MDHEN and CDR2 as SYDVKM. Trimming left V 5 bases short and J 0 bases short, with 14 bases between. The CDR3 loop spans 16 amino acids.

The chain recombines TRBV18 with TRBJ2-7, with 10 bases that match TRBD1. The V and J ends lost 5 bases and 5 bases, in that order; junction bases with no gene match: 9. Germline CDR1 KGHSH, CDR2 LQKENI. The length of the CDR3 is 15 residues. CDR3 sequence (DNA): TGTGCCAGCTCAGCACAAGGGACAGGGGCCAACGAGCAGTACTTC. This encodes CASSAQGTGANEQYF.

V and J are TRBV18 and TRBJ2-1; perhaps TRBD2 as D (6 bases). Germline V CDR1 and CDR2: KGHSH, LQKENI. CDR3 length: 15 amino acids. V was clipped by 3 bases and J by 4 bases, with 13 bases between them. As DNA, the CDR3 is TGTGCCAGCTCACCCAACTACGGGGGATACAATGAGCAGTTCTTC. Translation gives CASSPNYGGYNEQFF.

This chain links TRBV6-5 with TRBJ2-5; TRBD2 matches at 7 bases. This CDR3 has 13 residues. Per germline, CDR1 MNHEY and CDR2 SVGAGI. Germline trimming cut 1 base from V and 5 bases from J; bases unmatched to any gene: 1. In nucleotides, the CDR3 is TGTGCCAGCAGTTACTTAGCGGGTGAGACCCAGTACTTC. Amino acids: CASSYLAGETQYF.

The CDR3 DNA follows: TGTGCCAGCTCAATATCAGGGGCCTACAATGAGCAGTTCTTC. Translating it yields CASSISGAYNEQFF. V and J are TRBV18 and TRBJ2-1, with D perhaps matching TRBD1 (6 bases). Per the germline V gene, CDR1 is KGHSH and CDR2 is LQKENI. The CDR3 covers 14 residues. Deletions cut 5 bases from V and 2 bases from J, with 10 bases between. Variable domain in full (rest from reference TRBV18 and TRBJ2-1): NAGVMQNPRHLVRRRGQEARLRCSPMKGHSHVYWYRQLPEEGLKFMVYLQKENIIDESGMPKERFSAEFPKEGPSILRIQQVVRGDSAAYFCASSISGAYNEQFFGPGTRLTVL.

This clone has only a few counts. This chain joins TRBV7-9 and TRBJ1-5, with a weak D call TRBD1 (5 bases). Germline-derived CDR1 and CDR2 are SEHNR and FQNEAQ (reference sequence). V lost 5 bases and J lost 5, with 10 bases in between. The CDR3 has 13 residues. The CDR3 protein is CASSVRGDQPQHF. The CDR3 bases are TGTGCCAGCAGCGTTCGGGGGGATCAGCCCCAGCATTTT.

The chain joins TRBV5-1 to TRBJ1-4, with 8 positions matching TRBD1. Unmatched junction bases numbered 10, after V lost 5 bases and J lost 1 base. CDR1 SGHRS and CDR2 YFSETQ come from the germline V gene. The CDR3 spans 17 residues. The DNA of the CDR3 is TGCGCCAGCAGTCCCGGGGCAGGGGGCCTAACTAATGAAAAACTGTTTTTT. Translated, it gives CASSPGAGGLTNEKLFF.

With respect to this clone: The junction differs from germline at one of its ends, possibly a read error. CDR3 residues: CASTWVGDYDYTF. The DNA of the CDR3 is TGTGCCAGCACTTGGGTCGGTGACTATGACTACACCTTC. The chain couples TRBV28 to TRBJ1-2; D is ambiguous. The CDR3 spans 13 residues. Germline CDR1 reads MDHEN; CDR2 reads SYDVKM.